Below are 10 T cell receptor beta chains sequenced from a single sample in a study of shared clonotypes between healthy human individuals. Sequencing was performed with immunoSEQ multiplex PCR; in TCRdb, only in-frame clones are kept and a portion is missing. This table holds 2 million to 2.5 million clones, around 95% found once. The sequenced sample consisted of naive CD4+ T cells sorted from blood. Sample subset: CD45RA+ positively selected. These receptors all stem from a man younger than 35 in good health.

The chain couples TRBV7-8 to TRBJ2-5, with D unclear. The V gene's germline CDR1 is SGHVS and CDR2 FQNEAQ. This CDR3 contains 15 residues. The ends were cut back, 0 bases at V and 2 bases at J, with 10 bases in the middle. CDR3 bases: TGTGCCAGCAGCTTAGCACAGTTTTTTCAAGAGACCCAGTACTTC. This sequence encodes CASSLAQFFQETQYF.

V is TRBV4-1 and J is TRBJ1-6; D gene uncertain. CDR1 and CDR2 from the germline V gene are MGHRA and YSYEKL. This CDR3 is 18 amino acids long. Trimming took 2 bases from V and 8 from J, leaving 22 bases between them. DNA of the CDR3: TGCGCCAGCAGCCAAAAGCCTTCGTTTGTACAACAGCATTCACCCCTCCACTTT. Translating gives CASSQKPSFVQQHSPLHF.

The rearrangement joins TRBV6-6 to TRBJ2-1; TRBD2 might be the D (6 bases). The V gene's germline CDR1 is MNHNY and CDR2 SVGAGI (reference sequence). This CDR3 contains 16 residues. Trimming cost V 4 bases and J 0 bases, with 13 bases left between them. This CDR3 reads CASSLDGGASYNEQFF. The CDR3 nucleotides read TGTGCCAGCAGTTTGGATGGAGGGGCCTCCTACAATGAGCAGTTCTTC.

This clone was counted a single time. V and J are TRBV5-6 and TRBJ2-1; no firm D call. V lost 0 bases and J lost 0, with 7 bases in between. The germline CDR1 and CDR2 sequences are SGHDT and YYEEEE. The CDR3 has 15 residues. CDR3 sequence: CASSLVRSSYNEQFF. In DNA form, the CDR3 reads TGTGCCAGCAGCTTGGTGCGGAGCTCCTACAATGAGCAGTTCTTC.

CDR3 loop: CASTRGANSPLHF. The CDR3 DNA is TGTGCCAGCACTAGAGGGGCCAATTCACCCCTCCACTTT. This chain links TRBV6-1 with TRBJ1-6; TRBD1 is a possible D gene (5 bases). The CDR3 contains 13 residues. CDR1 and CDR2 (germline): MNHNS, SASEGT. Trimming cost V 7 bases and J 7 bases, with 11 bases left between them.

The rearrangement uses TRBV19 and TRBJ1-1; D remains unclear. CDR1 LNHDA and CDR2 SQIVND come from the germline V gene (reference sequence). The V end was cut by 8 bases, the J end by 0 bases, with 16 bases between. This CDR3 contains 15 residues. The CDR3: CASGGRLDMNTEAFF. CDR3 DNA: TGTGCCAGTGGAGGTAGGTTGGATATGAACACTGAAGCTTTCTTT. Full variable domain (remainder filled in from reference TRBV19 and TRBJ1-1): DGGITQSPKYLFRKEGQNVTLSCEQNLNHDAMYWYRQDPGQGLRLIYYSQIVNDFQKGDIAEGYSVSREKKESFPLTVTSAQKNPTAFYLCASGGRLDMNTEAFFGQGTRLTVV.

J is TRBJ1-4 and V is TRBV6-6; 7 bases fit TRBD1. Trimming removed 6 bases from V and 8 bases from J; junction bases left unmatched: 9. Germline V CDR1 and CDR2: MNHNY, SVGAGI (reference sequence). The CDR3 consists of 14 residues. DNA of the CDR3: TGTGCCAGCAGCCAGACAGGGTCGGGCGAAAAACTGTTTTTT. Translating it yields CASSQTGSGEKLFF.

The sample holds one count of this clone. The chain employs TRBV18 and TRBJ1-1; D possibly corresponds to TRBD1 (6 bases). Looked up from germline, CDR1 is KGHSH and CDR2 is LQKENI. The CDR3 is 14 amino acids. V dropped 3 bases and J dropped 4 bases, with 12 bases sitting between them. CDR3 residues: CASSPSGAGTEAFF. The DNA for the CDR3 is TGTGCCAGCTCACCCTCAGGGGCGGGCACTGAAGCTTTCTTT. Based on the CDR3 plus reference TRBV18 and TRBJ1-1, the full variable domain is NAGVMQNPRHLVRRRGQEARLRCSPMKGHSHVYWYRQLPEEGLKFMVYLQKENIIDESGMPKERFSAEFPKEGPSILRIQQVVRGDSAAYFCASSPSGAGTEAFFGQGTRLTVV.

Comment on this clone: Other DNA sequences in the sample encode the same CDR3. The CDR3 DNA sequence: TGTGCCAGCAGAAGTAGCAATCAGCCCCAGCATTTT. This sequence encodes CASRSSNQPQHF. This chain joins TRBV28 and TRBJ1-5, with no clear D. Germline V gives CDR1 MDHEN, CDR2 SYDVKM. Between the trimmed V and J ends, which lost 6 bases and 0 bases, there was a span of 3 bases. This CDR3 comprises 12 residues.

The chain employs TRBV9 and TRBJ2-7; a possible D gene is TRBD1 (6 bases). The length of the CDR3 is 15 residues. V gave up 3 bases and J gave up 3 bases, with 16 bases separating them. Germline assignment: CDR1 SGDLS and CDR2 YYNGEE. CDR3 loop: CASSAGGQSFYEQYF. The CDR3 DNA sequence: TGTGCCAGCAGCGCCGGAGGACAGAGCTTCTACGAGCAGTACTTC.